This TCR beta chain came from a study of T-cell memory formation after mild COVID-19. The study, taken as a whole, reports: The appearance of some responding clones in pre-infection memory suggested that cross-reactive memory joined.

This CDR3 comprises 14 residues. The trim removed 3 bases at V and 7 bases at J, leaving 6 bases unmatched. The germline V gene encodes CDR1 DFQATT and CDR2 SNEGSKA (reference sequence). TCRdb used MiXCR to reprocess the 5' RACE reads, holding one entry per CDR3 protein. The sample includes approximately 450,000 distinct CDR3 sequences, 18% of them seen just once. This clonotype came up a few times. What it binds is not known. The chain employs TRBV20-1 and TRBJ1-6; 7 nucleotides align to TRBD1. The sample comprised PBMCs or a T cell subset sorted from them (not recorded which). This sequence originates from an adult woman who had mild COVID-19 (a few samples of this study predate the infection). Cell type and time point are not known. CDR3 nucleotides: TGCAGTGCTAGTCCCAGGGGGAGAAATTCACCCCTCCACTTT. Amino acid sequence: CSASPRGRNSPLHF.